This T cell receptor beta chain was sequenced for a study of control samples from healthy donors and cancer patients. Germline loops: CDR1 WNHNN, CDR2 SYGVQD (reference sequence). CDR3 length: 13 residues. V lost 0 bases to trimming and J lost 3 bases, with 5 bases between them. Sequenced by immunoSEQ multiplex PCR; TCRdb stores in-frame clones only, minus some. The sample includes 160,000 or so clones, roughly 93% seen only once; the top ten take approximately 2.5%. The chain uses TRBV10-1 and TRBJ1-1; D is undetermined. The sequence derives from a man between 45 and 60 years old in good health. Input material: blood. CDR3 in amino acids: CASSESVYTEAFF. The CDR3 DNA reads as TGCGCCAGCAGTGAGTCGGTTTACACTGAAGCTTTCTTT.